The 20 T cell receptor beta chains below all came from one sample that was sequenced in a study of T-cell reconstitution after alpha-beta-depleted transplantation in children (dated by TCRdb to about 2016). The library was made by PCR. This sample was sequenced with an Illumina HiSeq 2500. To normalize quantification of the TCRbeta repertoire, the TCR libraries were built with molecular barcoding that relied on unique molecular identifiers. TCRdb's own reprocessing of the public reads used fastp at Q25 and MiXCR and kept productive beta chains. Every entry covers one CDR3 protein and lists the most common genes and DNA from its rows. The sample contains 600,000 to 700,000 distinct CDR3 sequences, approximately 17% of them found a single time. The ten largest clonotypes hold approximately 1% of the sample. The sequencing used PBMCs from the stem cell graft donor, collected from the stem cell graft. These receptors all stem from a human donor who donated a stem cell graft to a child with acute myeloid leukemia.

CDR3: CASSFEGAGGTDTQYF. CDR3 in DNA: TGTGCCAGCAGCTTCGAGGGAGCGGGGGGCACAGATACGCAGTATTTT. This chain uses TRBV7-9 with TRBJ2-3; 8 bases line up with TRBD2. The V segment lost 3 bases and the J segment 1 base; nucleotides outside the gene matches: 6. Germline CDR1 is SEHNR and CDR2 is FQNEAQ (reference sequence). There are 16 residues in the CDR3.

This clonotype was seen repeatedly, ten times or more. CDR3 amino acids: CATSRDLVNTEAFF. The CDR3 DNA follows: TGTGCCACCAGCAGAGATCTGGTGAACACTGAAGCTTTCTTT. This chain links TRBV15 with TRBJ1-1, with D hard to call. V lost 0 bases and J 0 bases, leaving 5 bases between the germline ends. Germline V gene data show CDR1 as LNHNV and CDR2 as YYDKDF (reference sequence). This CDR3 is built from 14 residues.

This clonotype was detected many times. The V call is TRBV20-1, the J call TRBJ1-1, with a possible D match to TRBD1 (6 bases). The V end lost 6 bases, the J end lost 3 bases, and 11 bases lay between the germline ends. Looked up from germline, CDR1 is DFQATT and CDR2 is SNEGSKA (reference sequence). The CDR3 is 12 residues long. This CDR3 is CSAITGYTEAFF. As DNA, the CDR3 is TGCAGTGCAATTACAGGGTACACTGAAGCTTTCTTT.

This clonotype was counted at least ten times. V is TRBV30 and J is TRBJ1-1; D is undetermined. Trimming removed 3 bases at V and 3 bases at J, with 5 bases between. Per germline, CDR1 GTSNPN and CDR2 SVGIG (reference sequence). The CDR3 totals 11 residues. The CDR3, as DNA: TGTGCCTGGAGCCGCGACACTGAAGCTTTCTTT. Translated: CAWSRDTEAFF.

The chain links TRBV7-6 to TRBJ1-2, with D perhaps matching TRBD1 (5 bases). The germline V gene has CDR1 SGHVS and CDR2 FNYEAQ. V lost 5 bases to trimming and J lost 4 bases, with 14 bases between them. This CDR3 is built from 14 residues. The CDR3 here is CASSPLSGTYGYTF. The CDR3 DNA follows: TGTGCCAGCAGCCCCCTGTCCGGGACCTATGGCTACACCTTC.

This clonotype was seen a handful of times. This rearrangement joins TRBV6-1 to TRBJ2-5; 7 bases map to TRBD2. J lost 2 bases, V lost 6 bases, and 9 bases had no gene match. The CDR3 runs 15 residues. Germline CDR1 reads MNHNS; CDR2 reads SASEGT. The CDR3 loop reads CASSPRRGDQETQYF. CDR3 nucleotides: TGTGCCAGCAGCCCCAGACGGGGGGATCAAGAGACCCAGTACTTC.

At least ten counts were recorded for this clonotype. The rearrangement joins TRBV29-1 to TRBJ1-1; D call uncertain. CDR3 size: 11 residues. Germline-derived CDR1 and CDR2 are SQVTM and ANQGSEA. CDR3 nucleotide sequence: TGCAGTGGAATTAAGAACACTGAAGCTTTCTTT. This translates into CSGIKNTEAFF.

In its sample, this clonotype was seen many times. J is TRBJ1-1 and V is TRBV7-2, with D uncertain. V lost 5 bases and J 6 bases, leaving 13 bases between the germline ends. Germline lookup yields CDR1 SGHTA and CDR2 FQGNSA. CDR3 length: 13 amino acids. The CDR3 spells CASSQVALAEAFF. The CDR3 DNA follows: TGTGCCAGCAGCCAGGTCGCACTTGCTGAAGCTTTCTTT. The whole variable domain, filled in from reference TRBV7-2 and TRBJ1-1, reads GAGVSQSPSNKVTEKGKDVELRCDPISGHTALYWYRQSLGQGLEFLIYFQGNSAPDKSGLPSDRFSAERTGGSVSTLTIQRTQQEDSAVYLCASSQVALAEAFFGQGTRLTVV.

This clonotype has a handful of counts. J is TRBJ1-6 and V is TRBV6-2 or TRBV6-3, with TRBD1 matching over 10 bases. The CDR3 runs to 15 residues. Looked up from germline, CDR1 is MNHEY and CDR2 is SVGEGT. The V segment lost 6 bases and the J segment 12 bases; nucleotides outside the gene matches: 11. Here the CDR3 reads CASSPTGGRTQPLHF. The CDR3 DNA reads TGTGCCAGCAGCCCGACAGGGGGCAGGACCCAACCCCTCCACTTT.

In its sample, this clonotype was seen many times. The chain employs TRBV6-5 and TRBJ1-1; D call uncertain. The CDR3 runs to 13 residues. CDR1 and CDR2 from the germline V gene are MNHEY and SVGAGI. V shed 6 bases and J shed 5 bases, with 13 bases lying between them. The DNA for the CDR3 is TGTGCCAGCAGGTGGAAAGGTTGGACTGAAGCTTTCTTT. It encodes CASRWKGWTEAFF.

This clonotype was found many times. This sequence joins TRBV7-2 and TRBJ1-6; D may be TRBD1 (5 bases). The CDR3 is 15 residues long. Per germline, CDR1 SGHTA and CDR2 FQGNSA. V dropped 1 base and J dropped 6 bases, with 10 bases sitting between them. The CDR3 loop reads CASSLVDSLNSPLHF. The CDR3 DNA reads TGTGCCAGCAGCTTAGTAGACAGCCTTAATTCACCCCTCCACTTT.

This clonotype was seen a few times. Here the CDR3 reads CSASGLLTSSYNEQFF. The CDR3 coding sequence is TGCAGTGCTAGCGGACTACTAACGAGCTCCTACAATGAGCAGTTCTTC. The rearrangement joins TRBV20-1 to TRBJ2-1, with a tentative D call TRBD2 (6 bases). Between the trimmed V and J ends, which lost 3 bases and 0 bases, there was a span of 15 bases. Per the germline V gene, CDR1 is DFQATT and CDR2 is SNEGSKA (reference sequence). There are 16 residues in the CDR3.

This clonotype came up many times. V is TRBV5-6 and J is TRBJ2-3; 9 bases fit TRBD2. There are 16 residues in the CDR3. V lost 0 bases to trimming and J lost 3 bases; unmatched junction nucleotides: 5. CDR1 and CDR2 from the germline V gene are SGHDT and YYEEEE. CDR3 protein: CASSLALAGPTDTQYF. The DNA for the CDR3 is TGTGCCAGCAGCTTGGCCCTAGCGGGGCCGACAGATACGCAGTATTTT.

The chain has TRBV18 and TRBJ1-1; D possibly corresponds to TRBD1 (5 bases). Trimming cost V 3 bases and J 5 bases, with 13 bases left between them. Germline V gives CDR1 KGHSH, CDR2 LQKENI. This CDR3 contains 14 residues. The CDR3, as DNA: TGTGCCAGCTCACCCCAGGGTAGGTGGACTGAAGCTTTCTTT. Its translation is CASSPQGRWTEAFF.

J is TRBJ2-5 and V is TRBV7-6; TRBD1 aligns across 7 bases. The trim removed 5 bases at V and 1 base at J, leaving 7 bases unmatched. The CDR3 is made up of 15 amino acids. CDR1 is SGHVS and CDR2 is FNYEAQ in the germline V gene. CDR3 in DNA: TGTGCCAGCAGCCTCCTGACAGGGCCCCAAGAGACCCAGTACTTC. It codes for CASSLLTGPQETQYF.

This clonotype was detected ten times or more. The rearrangement uses TRBV11-2 and TRBJ1-6, with 7 nucleotides matching TRBD1. Germline CDR1 reads SGHAT; CDR2 reads FQNNGV. This CDR3 region has 16 residues. Trimming removed 5 bases from V and 7 bases from J; junction bases left unmatched: 11. The CDR3 here is CASSVSQGVRNSPLHF. CDR3 bases: TGTGCCAGCAGCGTCAGTCAGGGGGTGCGGAATTCACCCCTCCACTTT.

This clonotype has at least ten counts. The gene calls are TRBV20-1 and TRBJ1-2; tentatively, D is TRBD1 (6 bases). CDR1 and CDR2 (germline): DFQATT, SNEGSKA (reference sequence). Trimming cost V 2 bases and J 2 bases, with 15 bases left between them. The CDR3 loop spans 15 amino acids. For the CDR3, the DNA is TGCAGTGCTAGAAGCTCGGTGGACAGAAACTATGGCTACACCTTC. Translated, it gives CSARSSVDRNYGYTF.

The J gene is TRBJ1-2, the V gene TRBV29-1; tentatively, D is TRBD1 (5 bases). The CDR3 contains 15 residues. V was clipped by 7 bases and J by 5 bases, with 23 bases between them. Germline V CDR1 and CDR2: SQVTM, ANQGSEA. CDR3: CSAVPLDKQSYGYTF. The CDR3 DNA sequence: TGCAGCGCCGTACCTCTGGACAAACAGTCTTATGGCTACACCTTC.

The chain uses TRBV12-3 or TRBV12-4 and TRBJ1-1; D gene uncertain. The CDR3 consists of 13 residues. The V end was cut by 5 bases, the J end by 0 bases, with 7 bases between. The CDR3 DNA reads TGTGCCAGCAGTGAGACCCTGAACACTGAAGCTTTCTTT. This translates into CASSETLNTEAFF.

This clonotype was counted at least ten times. The chain links TRBV29-1 to TRBJ2-3; D unclear. Germline V gives CDR1 SQVTM, CDR2 ANQGSEA. CDR3 length: 10 residues. Trimming took 7 bases from V and 6 from J, leaving 8 bases between them. The CDR3 coding sequence is TGCAGCGCGGAGAGGGATACGCAGTATTTT. This translates into CSAERDTQYF.